This TCR beta chain stems from a study of blood T cell repertoires in COVID-19. Overall study context: Donors in the United States, Italy and Spain gave samples during acute or convalescent COVID-19.

Methods used by the authors: Scientists estimated how many nucleated cells there were by amplifying reference gene primers. The repertoire was sequenced with immunoSEQ multiplex PCR; TCRdb's copy has only in-frame clones and lacks some. The V and J calls and clone size come from that table; D and trimming were worked out from the DNA. The table includes around 320,000 clones, around 91% detected once. Trimming shortened V by 4 bases and J by 1 base, and 7 bases separated the two germline ends. This CDR3 contains 13 residues. The clonotype was recovered from a woman aged 18-29 years with acute COVID-19. The sequencing input was PBMCs or T cells enriched from blood (not recorded which). This chain joins TRBV12-3 or TRBV12-4 and TRBJ1-1; D not certain. The CDR3 nucleotides read TGTGCCAGCAGTTCAGGAGGGAACACTGAAGCTTTCTTT. Residues: CASSSGGNTEAFF.